The 27 T cell receptor beta chains listed next were all sequenced from one sample in a study of control samples from healthy donors and cancer patients. TCRdb's table, derived via immunoSEQ multiplex PCR, lists solely in-frame clones and lacks some. The profile covers 150,000 or so clones, with under 95% appearing a single time and about 5.8% taken by the ten largest. Sequencing was done on a sample of blood. The source of these receptors is a man aged 18 to 29 in good health.

CDR3 in amino acids: CAWTKYPGARADTQYF. The CDR3 DNA follows: TGTGCCTGGACCAAATATCCGGGGGCTAGGGCAGATACGCAGTATTTT. The chain couples TRBV30 to TRBJ2-3, with D perhaps being TRBD1 or TRBD2 (6 bases each). The CDR3 covers 16 residues. In germline, CDR1 is GTSNPN, CDR2 SVGIG (reference sequence). Trimming removed 4 bases from V and 4 bases from J, with 21 bases in between.

This sequence joins TRBV6-5 and TRBJ2-1, with D possibly matching TRBD2 (5 bases). The CDR3 runs 14 residues. Germline-derived CDR1 and CDR2 are MNHEY and SVGAGI. Trimming shortened V by 4 bases and J by 2 bases, and 9 bases separated the two germline ends. The CDR3 spells CASSLDGTYNEQFF. Here the CDR3 DNA reads TGTGCCAGCAGTTTGGACGGGACCTACAATGAGCAGTTCTTC.

The chain is built from TRBV6-6 and TRBJ1-1; 11 bases are a match to TRBD1. After removal of 4 bases from V and 6 bases from J, the junction contained 7 bases not matched to a gene. The CDR3 spans 15 residues. Germline assignment: CDR1 MNHNY and CDR2 SVGAGI (reference sequence). In DNA form, the CDR3 reads TGTGCCAGCAGTTCTCCGGGACAGGGGGTCCCTGAAGCTTTCTTT. It is translated as CASSSPGQGVPEAFF.

The CDR3 sequence is CASSLSGGREKLFF. As DNA, the CDR3 is TGTGCCAGCAGTTTATCTGGGGGAAGGGAAAAACTGTTTTTT. The rearrangement links TRBV27 to TRBJ1-4, with a possible D match to TRBD1 (5 bases). The V gene's germline CDR1 is MNHEY and CDR2 SMNVEV (reference sequence). The CDR3 length is 14 residues. Trimming removed 0 bases from V and 8 bases from J, with 10 bases in between.

The V and J genes are TRBV5-1 and TRBJ1-2, with D perhaps matching TRBD1 (6 bases). Trimming pared 1 base from V and 7 bases from J, leaving 14 bases between. From germline, CDR1 is SGHRS and CDR2 YFSETQ. The CDR3 has 14 residues. CDR3 region: CASSLYTGSGGYTF. CDR3 sequence (DNA): TGCGCCAGCAGCTTGTACACAGGGTCGGGTGGCTACACCTTC.

CDR3 amino acids: CASSQGVAGSLQDGYTF. The CDR3 nucleotides read TGCGCCAGCAGCCAAGGAGTGGCAGGGTCATTGCAAGATGGCTACACCTTC. The chain has TRBV4-3 and TRBJ1-2; weak D call: TRBD1 (5 bases). V was trimmed by 1 base and J by 6 bases, leaving 21 bases between them. The CDR3 is made up of 17 amino acids. The germline V gene encodes CDR1 LGHNA and CDR2 YSLEER.

The chain couples TRBV19 to TRBJ1-2; the match to TRBD1 covers 8 bases. The CDR3 consists of 15 residues. Germline CDR1 is LNHDA and CDR2 is SQIVND (reference sequence). V trimming: 7 bases; J trimming: 4 bases; junction bases outside the gene matches: 11. The DNA of the CDR3 is TGTGCCAGTACCGACACAGGGGGACGTCCCTATGGCTACACCTTC. This sequence encodes CASTDTGGRPYGYTF.

The CDR3 bases are TGTGCCAGCGGCCCTAAGGGACAGGGAGAAAACTATGGCTACACCTTC. This codes for CASGPKGQGENYGYTF. The gene calls are TRBV6-4 and TRBJ1-2, with 9 bases identical to TRBD1. J gave up 2 bases and V 8 bases, and 12 bases lay outside the gene matches. The germline CDR1 and CDR2 sequences are MRHNA and SNTAGT. CDR3 length: 16 residues.

The genes are TRBV6-2 or TRBV6-3 and TRBJ1-1; 7 positions agree with TRBD1. V trimming: 4 bases; J trimming: 3 bases; junction bases outside the gene matches: 11. This CDR3 region has 16 residues. From germline, CDR1 is MNHEY and CDR2 SVGEGT. The CDR3 DNA reads as TGTGCCAGCAGTTTCCCCTCACAGGGGCCGCACACTGAAGCTTTCTTT. Residues: CASSFPSQGPHTEAFF.

The chain joins TRBV4-3 to TRBJ1-6; D unresolved. This CDR3 spans 15 amino acids. V lost 0 bases and J 5 bases, leaving 8 bases between the germline ends. CDR1 and CDR2 (germline): LGHNA, YSLEER. The CDR3 protein is CASSQETRNNSPLHF. CDR3 coding DNA: TGCGCCAGCAGCCAAGAAACACGAAATAATTCACCCCTCCACTTT.

V and J are TRBV6-5 and TRBJ1-3, with a possible D match to TRBD1 (5 bases). V was trimmed by 10 bases and J by 0 bases, leaving 13 bases between them. This CDR3 is 14 amino acids long. Per the germline V gene, CDR1 is MNHEY and CDR2 is SVGAGI. The CDR3 reads CATADGASGNTIYF. In DNA form, the CDR3 reads TGTGCCACTGCGGACGGGGCCTCTGGAAACACCATATATTTT.

The rearrangement uses TRBV19 and TRBJ1-2, with D perhaps TRBD1 (5 bases). Germline values: CDR1 LNHDA, CDR2 SQIVND (reference sequence). The V and J ends lost 2 bases and 5 bases respectively, with 18 bases between them. The CDR3 is 16 amino acids. Written as DNA, the CDR3 is TGTGCCAGTAGTATAACGGCAGGGCGGTCCCTTTATGGCTACACCTTC. It encodes CASSITAGRSLYGYTF.

The J gene is TRBJ1-4, the V gene TRBV15; possible D gene TRBD1, 6 bases. V dropped 0 bases and J dropped 6 bases, with 14 bases sitting between them. CDR1 and CDR2 from the germline V gene are LNHNV and YYDKDF (reference sequence). This CDR3 is 16 amino acids long. CDR3 DNA sequence: TGTGCCACCAGCAGAGATCGGGGACAAGAATATGAAAAACTGTTTTTT. Its protein is CATSRDRGQEYEKLFF. Drawing the rest from reference TRBV15 and TRBJ1-4, the complete variable domain is DAMVIQNPRYQVTQFGKPVTLSCSQTLNHNVMYWYQQKSSQAPKLLFHYYDKDFNNEADTPDNFQSRRPNTSFCFLDIRSPGLGDTAMYLCATSRDRGQEYEKLFFGSGTQLSVL.

The chain is built from TRBV4-1 and TRBJ2-7; tentative D call: TRBD1 (6 bases). The V end lost 1 base, the J end lost 5 bases, and 12 bases lay between the germline ends. Per the germline V gene, CDR1 is MGHRA and CDR2 is YSYEKL. This CDR3 spans 14 amino acids. The CDR3, as DNA: TGCGCCAGCAGCCAAGCCGGGACATGGAACGAGCAGTACTTC. Its translation is CASSQAGTWNEQYF.

This chain links TRBV13 with TRBJ2-3; tentatively, D is TRBD2 (5 bases). This CDR3 comprises 14 residues. Trimming took off 1 base at V and 3 bases at J, with 8 bases between the two ends. The V gene's germline CDR1 is PRHDT and CDR2 FYEKMQ (reference sequence). CDR3 protein: CASSLALGTDTQYF. In nucleotides, the CDR3 is TGTGCCAGCAGCTTAGCACTAGGGACAGATACGCAGTATTTT.

This sequence joins TRBV28 and TRBJ2-7; 7 bases match TRBD2. Per the germline V gene, CDR1 is MDHEN and CDR2 is SYDVKM. The CDR3 consists of 14 residues. The trim removed 2 bases at V and 2 bases at J, leaving 3 bases unmatched. The DNA for the CDR3 is TGTGCCAGCAGTTTACAAGGACTAGCCTACGAGCAGTACTTC. Residues: CASSLQGLAYEQYF.

This chain connects TRBV7-2 to TRBJ1-1, with TRBD1 as a possible D gene (5 bases). V lost 5 bases to trimming and J lost 11 bases, with 18 bases between them. The CDR3 runs 13 residues. Per germline, CDR1 SGHTA and CDR2 FQGNSA. In DNA form, the CDR3 reads TGTGCCAGCAGCCCCGCCATAGGGGCGAACGCTTTCTTT. Encoded protein: CASSPAIGANAFF. Supplemented by reference TRBV7-2 and TRBJ1-1, the full variable domain reads GAGVSQSPSNKVTEKGKDVELRCDPISGHTALYWYRQSLGQGLEFLIYFQGNSAPDKSGLPSDRFSAERTGGSVSTLTIQRTQQEDSAVYLCASSPAIGANAFFGQGTRLTVV.

V is TRBV6-5 and J is TRBJ2-1; TRBD2 aligns across 9 bases. Germline CDR1 MNHEY, CDR2 SVGAGI. After removal of 0 bases from V and 7 bases from J, the junction contained 7 bases not matched to a gene. This CDR3 has 16 residues. The CDR3 protein is CASSYSKAGGPNEQFF. The CDR3 DNA sequence: TGTGCCAGCAGTTACTCGAAAGCGGGGGGCCCGAATGAGCAGTTCTTC.

J is TRBJ1-5 and V is TRBV12-1; no DNA check was done on the table's D call, TRBD1. TRBV12-1 is noted as a pseudogene. This CDR3 is 17 amino acids long. The CDR3 is CASSFGQGGVSNQPQHF. CDR3 nucleotides: TGTGCCAGCAGCTTTGGGCAGGGCGGTGTTAGCAATCAGCCCCAGCATTTT.

This chain connects TRBV30 to TRBJ2-2; TRBD1 agrees at 10 bases. The junction had 4 bases not matched to a gene; V was cut back by 0 bases and J by 6 bases. The CDR3 sequence is 15 residues long. Germline CDR1 is GTSNPN and CDR2 is SVGIG (reference sequence). The CDR3 loop is CAWSVWTGGSGELFF. CDR3 in DNA: TGTGCCTGGAGTGTTTGGACAGGGGGTTCCGGGGAGCTGTTTTTT.

The rearrangement uses TRBV6-5 and TRBJ1-5; 9 positions match TRBD1. Germline V gene data show CDR1 as MNHEY and CDR2 as SVGAGI. This CDR3 has 15 residues. The V segment lost 8 bases and the J segment 4 bases; nucleotides outside the gene matches: 9. In DNA, the CDR3 is TGTGCCAGCGAATGGGTTGGACAGGGGAATCAGCCCCAGCATTTT. It is translated as CASEWVGQGNQPQHF.

The gene calls are TRBV4-3 and TRBJ2-3, with no clear D. CDR3 length: 14 amino acids. Trimming stripped 5 bases from V and 2 bases from J, with 11 bases between. In germline, CDR1 is LGHNA, CDR2 YSLEER. CDR3 protein: CASSGGLNTDTQYF. CDR3 in DNA: TGCGCCAGCAGCGGTGGGCTAAACACAGATACGCAGTATTTT.

The DNA of the CDR3 is TGTGCCAGCAGCACCGAGTCTGGAAACACCATATATTTT. Amino acid sequence: CASSTESGNTIYF. J is TRBJ1-3 and V is TRBV27; D is unresolved. CDR3 length equals 13 residues. Trimming stripped 6 bases from V and 1 base from J, with 7 bases between. Germline V gene sequence: CDR1 MNHEY, CDR2 SMNVEV (reference sequence).

This chain joins TRBV10-3 and TRBJ2-7; 7 positions match TRBD1. The V gene's germline CDR1 is ENHRY and CDR2 SYGVKD. The junction had 10 bases not matched to a gene; V was cut back by 11 bases and J by 6 bases. This CDR3 has 12 residues. Here the CDR3 DNA reads TGTGCCGTCGAGGGGGCGTCGGGCGAGCAGTACTTC. Translating it yields CAVEGASGEQYF.

The chain combines TRBV3-1 (or the pseudogene TRBV3-2) with TRBJ1-2; 7 nucleotides line up with TRBD1. Germline CDR1 LGHDT, CDR2 YNNKEL (reference sequence). The CDR3 contains 14 residues. V dropped 3 bases and J dropped 7; count of bases not matched to a gene: 8. The CDR3 DNA follows: TGTGCCAGCAGCCAGAACGACAGGGAACGTGGCTACACCTTC. The encoded protein is CASSQNDRERGYTF.

The chain combines TRBV15 with TRBJ1-1; D is undetermined. The germline CDR1 and CDR2 sequences are LNHNV and YYDKDF (reference sequence). Trimming removed 0 bases at V and 3 bases at J, with 8 bases between. There are 14 residues in the CDR3. The CDR3 loop is CATSREGSYTEAFF. In DNA, the CDR3 is TGTGCCACCAGCAGAGAGGGCTCGTACACTGAAGCTTTCTTT. Complete variable domain (other parts from reference TRBV15 and TRBJ1-1): DAMVIQNPRYQVTQFGKPVTLSCSQTLNHNVMYWYQQKSSQAPKLLFHYYDKDFNNEADTPDNFQSRRPNTSFCFLDIRSPGLGDTAMYLCATSREGSYTEAFFGQGTRLTVV.

The V gene is TRBV4-1, the J gene TRBJ2-7; TRBD1 is a possible D gene (5 bases). CDR1 is MGHRA and CDR2 is YSYEKL in the germline V gene. Trimming removed 0 bases at V and 0 bases at J, with 9 bases between. The CDR3 loop spans 15 amino acids. This CDR3 reads CASSQEGAGSYEQYF. DNA of the CDR3: TGCGCCAGCAGCCAAGAAGGGGCAGGCTCCTACGAGCAGTACTTC.